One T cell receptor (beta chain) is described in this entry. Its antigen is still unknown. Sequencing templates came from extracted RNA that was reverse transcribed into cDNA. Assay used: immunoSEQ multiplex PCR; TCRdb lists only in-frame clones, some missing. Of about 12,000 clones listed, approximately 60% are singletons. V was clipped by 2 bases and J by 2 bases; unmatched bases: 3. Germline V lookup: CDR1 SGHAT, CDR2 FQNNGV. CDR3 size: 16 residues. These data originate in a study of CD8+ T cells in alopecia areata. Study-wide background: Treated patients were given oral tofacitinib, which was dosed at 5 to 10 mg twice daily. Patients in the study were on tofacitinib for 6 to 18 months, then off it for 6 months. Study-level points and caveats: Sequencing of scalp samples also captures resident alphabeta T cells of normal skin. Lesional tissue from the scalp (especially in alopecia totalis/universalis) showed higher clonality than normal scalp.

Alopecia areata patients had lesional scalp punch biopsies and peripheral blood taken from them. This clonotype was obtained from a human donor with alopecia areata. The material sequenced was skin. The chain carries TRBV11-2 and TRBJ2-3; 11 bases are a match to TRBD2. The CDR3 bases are TGTGCCAGCAGCTTAAGACTAGCGGGACACACAGATACGCAGTATTTT. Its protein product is CASSLRLAGHTDTQYF.